A selection of T cell receptor beta chains follows, all from one sample in a study of blood T cell repertoires in COVID-19. TCRdb's copy holds only in-frame clones and misses some; the assay was immunoSEQ multiplex PCR. Of about 210,000 clones listed, under 90% are singletons. Sequences were obtained from peripheral blood. The receptor set was obtained from a woman in her thirties or forties with active or convalescent COVID-19. Each CDR3 is given without its conserved first and last residue.

J,V,CDR3
TRBJ1-1,TRBV30,AWRGGPNTEAF
TRBJ1-4,TRBV5-1,ASSGQGQNEKLF
TRBJ2-1,TRBV7-9,ASSLGAGGRDEQF
TRBJ2-7,TRBV6-5,ASSYADSSYEQY
TRBJ2-1,TRBV30,AWSPGSREDEQF
TRBJ2-3,TRBV5-1,ASSLRSGTSGSTDTQY
TRBJ1-1,TRBV4-3,ASSLGQGLAF
TRBJ1-4,TRBV19,ASSIGGKEREKLF
TRBJ2-2,TRBV6-1,ASSETAGTGELF
TRBJ2-3,TRBV24-1,ATSDTTSGSTDTQY
TRBJ1-2,TRBV28,ASSSTRQGGGYT
TRBJ2-2,TRBV19,ASSYDRLTGELF
TRBJ1-3,TRBV24-1,ATSDGGQPFSGSGNTIY
TRBJ1-1,TRBV19,ASSALPRTGSDTEAF
TRBJ2-1,TRBV5-1,ASSLIGTGLGNEQF
TRBJ2-5,TRBV23-1,ASSPGPRSIDLSTTGERETQY
TRBJ2-7,TRBV6-1,ASSEIAGDSEQY
TRBJ1-1,TRBV7-3,ASSLQGNTEAF
TRBJ2-7,TRBV4-3,ASSQNRAYEQY
TRBJ1-6,TRBV5-4,ASSLDTIYNSPLH